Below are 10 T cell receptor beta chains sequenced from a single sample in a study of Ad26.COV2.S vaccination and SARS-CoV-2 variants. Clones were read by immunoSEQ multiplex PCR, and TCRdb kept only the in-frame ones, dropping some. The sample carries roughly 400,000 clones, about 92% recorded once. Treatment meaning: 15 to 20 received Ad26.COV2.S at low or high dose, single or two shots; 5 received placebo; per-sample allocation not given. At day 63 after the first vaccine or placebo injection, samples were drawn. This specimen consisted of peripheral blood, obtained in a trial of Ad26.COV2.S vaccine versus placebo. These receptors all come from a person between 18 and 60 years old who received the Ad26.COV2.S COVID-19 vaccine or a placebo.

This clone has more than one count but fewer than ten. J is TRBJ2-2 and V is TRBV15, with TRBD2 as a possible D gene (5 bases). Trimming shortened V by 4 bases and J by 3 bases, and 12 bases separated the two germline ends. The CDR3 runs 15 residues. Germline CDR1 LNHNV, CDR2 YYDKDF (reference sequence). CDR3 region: CATSNPAEYTGELFF. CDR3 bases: TGTGCCACCAGCAACCCAGCGGAATACACCGGGGAGCTGTTTTTT.

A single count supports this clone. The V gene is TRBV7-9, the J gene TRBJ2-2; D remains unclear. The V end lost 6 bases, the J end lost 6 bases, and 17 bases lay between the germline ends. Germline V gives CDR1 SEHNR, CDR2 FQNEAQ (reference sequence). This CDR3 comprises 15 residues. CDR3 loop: CASRTEDHSAGELFF. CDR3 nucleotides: TGTGCCAGCAGGACCGAAGACCATTCTGCCGGGGAGCTGTTTTTT.

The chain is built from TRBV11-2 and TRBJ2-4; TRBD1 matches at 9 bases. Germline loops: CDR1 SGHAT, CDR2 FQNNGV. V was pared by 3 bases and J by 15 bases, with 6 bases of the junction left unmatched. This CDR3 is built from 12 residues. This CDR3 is CASSLGQGFLYF. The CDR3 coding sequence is TGTGCCAGCAGCTTGGGACAGGGTTTTCTGTACTTC.

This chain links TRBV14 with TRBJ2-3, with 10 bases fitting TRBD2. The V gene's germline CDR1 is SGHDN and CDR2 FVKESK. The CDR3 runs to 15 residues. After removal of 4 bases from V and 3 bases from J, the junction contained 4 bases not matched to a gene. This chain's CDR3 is CASSPYSGRTDTQYF. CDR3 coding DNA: TGTGCCAGCAGCCCTTATAGCGGGAGGACAGATACGCAGTATTTT.

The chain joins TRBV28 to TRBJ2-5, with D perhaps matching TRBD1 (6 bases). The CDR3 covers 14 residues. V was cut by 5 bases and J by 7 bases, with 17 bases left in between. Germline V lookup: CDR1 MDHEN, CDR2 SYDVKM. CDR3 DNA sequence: TGTGCCAGCAGTCGAGGGTACAGGGAAGGGACCCAGTACTTC. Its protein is CASSRGYREGTQYF.

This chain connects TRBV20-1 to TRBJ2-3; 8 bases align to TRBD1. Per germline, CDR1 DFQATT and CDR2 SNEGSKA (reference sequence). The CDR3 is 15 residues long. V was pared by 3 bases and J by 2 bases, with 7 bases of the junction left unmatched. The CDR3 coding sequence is TGCAGTGCTAGTATCTCGCAGGGGGCCACAGATACGCAGTATTTT. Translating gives CSASISQGATDTQYF.

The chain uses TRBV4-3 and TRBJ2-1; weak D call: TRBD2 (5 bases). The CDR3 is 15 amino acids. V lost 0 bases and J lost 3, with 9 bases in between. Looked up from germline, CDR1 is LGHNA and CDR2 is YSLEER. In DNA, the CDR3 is TGCGCCAGCAGCCAAGAAGCGGATCGCTACAATGAGCAGTTCTTC. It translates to CASSQEADRYNEQFF.

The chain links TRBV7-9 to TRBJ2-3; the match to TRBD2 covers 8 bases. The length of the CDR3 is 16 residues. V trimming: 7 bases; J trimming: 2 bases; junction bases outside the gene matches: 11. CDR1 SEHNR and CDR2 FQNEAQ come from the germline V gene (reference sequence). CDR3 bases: TGTGCCAGCAAGGATGGGGCTAGCGGGCCCACAGATACGCAGTATTTT. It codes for CASKDGASGPTDTQYF.

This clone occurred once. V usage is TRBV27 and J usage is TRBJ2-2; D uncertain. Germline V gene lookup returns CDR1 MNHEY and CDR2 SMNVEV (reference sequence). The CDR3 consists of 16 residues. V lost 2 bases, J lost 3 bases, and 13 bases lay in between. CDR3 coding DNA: TGTGCCAGCAGTTTACCCCACGGAAAGGACACCGGGGAGCTGTTTTTT. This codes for CASSLPHGKDTGELFF.

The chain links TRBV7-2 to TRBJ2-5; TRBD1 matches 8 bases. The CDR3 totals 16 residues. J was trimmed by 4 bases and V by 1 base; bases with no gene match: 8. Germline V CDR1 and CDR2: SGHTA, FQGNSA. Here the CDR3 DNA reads TGTGCCAGCAGCTTAGAAGCAGGGGGCTCTGGAGAGACCCAGTACTTC. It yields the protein CASSLEAGGSGETQYF.